What follows describes a single T cell receptor (beta chain). No antigen is known for it. Per-nucleotide qualities are absent, and no much larger clonotype sits a single base away. Clipping removes 7 bases from V and 3 bases from J, with 7 as the unmatched junction base count. The CDR3, from cysteine to phenylalanine, totals 14 residues. The DNA shown is the 42-base CDR3, in frame from base 1. From a lookup of the germline V gene, CDR1 and CDR2 are MDHEN and SYDVKM. Collaborating institutions collected whole blood in K2EDTA tubes following their own protocols. Collaborator samples were shipped for TCRbeta analysis as frozen whole blood, isolated PBMCs, or DNA extracted from either sample type. This record comes from a study of blood T cell repertoires in COVID-19 (dated by TCRdb to about 2020). At the level of the whole study: Samples from collaborators originated in the United States, Italy and Spain and spanned both the acute and convalescent phases of COVID-19. The dataset comprised deeply sampled blood TCRbeta repertoires from subjects exposed to, actively infected with, or recovered from COVID-19. Samples were obtained from the ongoing ImmuneRACE study (first 160 participants) and from 1,254 subjects provided by 6 global collaborators. Sample metadata almost always included a de-identified subject ID, COVID-19 status, age in years and sex. The repertoires were released in a freely available public database intended as a resource for research on the immune response to SARS-CoV-2. The prospective study material was composed of cDNA or gDNA derived from T cells, B-cell-depleted T cells, or PBMCs. Where available, HLA class I and class II types were obtained from metadata supplied by the sample provider rather than from assay-based typing.

Points the paper makes about the study in general: Clinical and demographic metadata were provided uncurated, with the amount varying by source and participant.

TCRbeta CDR3 regions were amplified from genomic DNA using the immunoSEQ Assay, a bias-controlled multiplex PCR. The authors processed their data as follows. The number of nucleated cells in each sample was estimated from the amplification of reference gene primers within the assay. To quantify the absolute abundance of each unique TCRbeta CDR3 rearrangement, sequence reads were collapsed and filtered. For each sample, productive Simpson clonality was calculated as the square root of Simpson's diversity index over productive rearrangements. TCRdb's version of the immuneACCESS table is confined to in-frame rearrangements and falls short of the full clone set. An unresolved V gene accounts for under half of the shortfall where checked; the remainder is of unknown origin. V and J calls and clone size are as listed in that table; D and trimming were resolved from the DNA. Across this sample there are nearly 250,000 clones, with roughly four fifths seen only once. Around 1.9% of the sample lies in the top ten.

The chain is made from TRBV28 and TRBJ2-7; 9 bases in between match TRBD1. This TCR was sampled from an elderly woman with acute or convalescent COVID-19. Sequences were obtained from peripheral blood. Here is the DNA: TGTGCCAGCAAAACCGGGACAGGGCACTACGAGCAGTACTTC. It translates as CASKTGTGHYEQYF.